This T cell receptor beta chain was recovered during a study of shared clonotypes between healthy human individuals. General study findings and limits: Clonotype sharing across a handful of donors was observed for 4% to 6.5% of naive CD4 clonotypes. Rarefaction showed that sequencing of sorted subsets was incomplete (despite large depth).

Splitting of CD4+ cells produced CD45RA+ naive and CD45RA-negative memory subsets. Sequencing was performed with immunoSEQ multiplex PCR; in TCRdb, only in-frame clones are kept and a portion is missing. The data contain about 1 million clones, under 80% of them singletons. Regarding this clone: No antigen is known for it.

From germline, CDR1 is SGHNT and CDR2 YYREEE (reference sequence). The CDR3 is made up of 14 amino acids. The V segment lost 5 bases and the J segment 4 bases; nucleotides outside the gene matches: 5. The specimen sequenced was memory CD4+ T cells sorted from blood. Subset of the sample: CD45RA-negative fraction. This sequence originates from a man in his late teens or twenties in good health. The rearrangement uses TRBV5-4 and TRBJ2-7, with 11 bases lining up with TRBD1. In DNA, the CDR3 is TGTGCCAGCAGACGGGACAGGGGGTCGTACGAGCAGTACTTC. It specifies CASRRDRGSYEQYF.